This T cell receptor beta chain derives from a study of early stage breast cancer tumors. J gave up 7 bases and V 7 bases, and 10 bases lay outside the gene matches. CDR1 and CDR2 from the germline V gene are SGHTA and FQGNSA. This CDR3 has 14 residues. The protocol was immunoSEQ multiplex PCR, while the TCRdb copy is restricted to in-frame clones and leaves out a portion. The sample contains 69,000 or so clones, 80% of which appear only once. The J gene is TRBJ2-7, the V gene TRBV7-2, with 10 positions matching TRBD2. The sequence was collected from a person between 35 and 49 years old with breast cancer. Sequenced material: blood. CDR3 bases: TGTGCCAGCACCCCATGGCTAGCGGGAGTAGAGCAGTACTTC. Encoded protein: CASTPWLAGVEQYF. Looking up the rest from reference TRBV7-2 and TRBJ2-7 gives the full variable domain: GAGVSQSPSNKVTEKGKDVELRCDPISGHTALYWYRQSLGQGLEFLIYFQGNSAPDKSGLPSDRFSAERTGGSVSTLTIQRTQQEDSAVYLCASTPWLAGVEQYFGPGTRLTVT.